A single sample gave rise to the 19 T cell receptor beta chains below, sequenced in a study of human T cells and chemical hapten exposure. Using its own MiXCR run on the RACE reads, TCRdb lists one record per CDR3 protein. The sample lists about 61,000 distinct CDR3 sequences, 5.5% to 7.5% occurring once. Time point denoted: pre-sensitization, week 0. As for treatment: therapeutic diphenylcyclopropenone sensitization with weekly scalp DPC. The input for sequencing was whole blood, taken in connection with sensitization to the hapten diphenylcyclopropenone (DPC). Receptors originate from a woman in her 30s with alopecia areata. Some clones in this sample may be carry-over from other donors' samples.

This clonotype was observed a few times. The V and J genes are TRBV6-1 and TRBJ1-2, with 8 bases lining up with TRBD1. The CDR3 length is 14 residues. CDR1 is MNHNS, CDR2 SASEGT, per germline. Trimming at V came to 5 bases and at J to 2 bases, leaving 4 bases not matched to a gene. The CDR3 region is CASSPRTGNYGYTF. The CDR3 DNA follows: TGTGCCAGCAGTCCACGGACAGGGAACTATGGCTACACCTTC.

A few counts support this clonotype. The rearrangement joins TRBV24-1 to TRBJ1-5; TRBD1 aligns across 7 bases. This CDR3 is built from 17 residues. V shed 1 base, J shed 4 bases, and the junction held 9 bases outside the gene matches. The germline V gene encodes CDR1 KGHDR and CDR2 SFDVKD. The CDR3 DNA is TGTGCCACCAGTGATTTCGTAAACAGGGGAGAGAATCAGCCCCAGCATTTT. Residues: CATSDFVNRGENQPQHF.

There are many counts of this clonotype. The chain joins TRBV27 to TRBJ1-6; 8 bases line up with TRBD1. V lost 2 bases, J lost 3 bases, and 3 bases stayed unmatched. This CDR3 is 16 amino acids long. Germline V gene lookup returns CDR1 MNHEY and CDR2 SMNVEV (reference sequence). The CDR3 sequence is CASSLQGALYNSPLHF. The DNA for the CDR3 is TGTGCCAGCAGTTTACAGGGGGCTCTCTATAATTCACCCCTCCACTTT.

The table lists this clonotype with many counts. The rearrangement uses TRBV20-1 and TRBJ2-1, with 11 bases that match TRBD2. The CDR3 has 16 residues. The germline CDR1 and CDR2 sequences are DFQATT and SNEGSKA (reference sequence). V trimming: 3 bases; J trimming: 4 bases; junction bases outside the gene matches: 8. CDR3 coding DNA: TGCAGTGCTAGGCCCCCCGCTAGCGGGGGGTACAATGAGCAGTTCTTC. Amino acids: CSARPPASGGYNEQFF.

This clonotype came up a few times. The chain couples TRBV16 to TRBJ1-1; D remains ambiguous. Germline V lookup: CDR1 KGHSY, CDR2 FQNENV. Between the trimmed V and J ends, which lost 4 bases and 4 bases, there was a span of 13 bases. The CDR3 is 14 residues long. The CDR3: CASSPRPWGTEAFF. CDR3 nucleotides: TGTGCCAGCAGCCCCCGACCTTGGGGCACTGAAGCTTTCTTT. Looking up the rest from reference TRBV16 and TRBJ1-1 gives the full variable domain: GEEVAQTPKHLVRGEGQKAKLYCAPIKGHSYVFWYQQVLKNEFKFLISFQNENVFDETGMPKERFSAKCLPNSPCSLEIQATKLEDSAVYFCASSPRPWGTEAFFGQGTRLTVV.

Points on this clonotype: This sequence may be a read error, since a much larger clone differs from it by one base. V gene TRBV5-5 combines with J gene TRBJ1-4; 8 nucleotides align to TRBD1. Per the germline V gene, CDR1 is SGHKS and CDR2 is YYEKEE (reference sequence). The CDR3 is made up of 14 amino acids. CDR3 in amino acids: CANSGGQASEKLFF. The DNA for the CDR3 is TGTGCCAACAGCGGGGGACAGGCCTCAGAAAAACTGTTTTTT.

This clonotype was recorded at least ten times. The chain employs TRBV20-1 and TRBJ1-4, with 9 positions matching TRBD1. Trimming at V came to 0 bases and at J to 10 bases, leaving 9 bases not matched to a gene. Germline lookup yields CDR1 DFQATT and CDR2 SNEGSKA (reference sequence). There are 15 residues in the CDR3. The DNA of the CDR3 is TGCAGTGCTAGAGATTCGCGGGACAGGGTAGGAAAACTGTTTTTT. Protein product: CSARDSRDRVGKLFF.

J is TRBJ1-1 and V is TRBV2; no definite D call. The V gene lost 6 bases and the J gene lost 0 bases, with 8 bases spanning the gap. Per germline, CDR1 SNHLY and CDR2 FYNNEI. This CDR3 comprises 13 residues. As DNA, the CDR3 is TGTGCCAGCAGGCAACAGTTGAACACTGAAGCTTTCTTT. This gives the protein CASRQQLNTEAFF.

This clonotype was observed at least ten times. J is TRBJ1-2 and V is TRBV6-6; D is unclear. The germline V gene encodes CDR1 MNHNY and CDR2 SVGAGI (reference sequence). The CDR3 length is 12 residues. V dropped 6 bases and J dropped 2 bases, with 7 bases sitting between them. CDR3 loop: CASRTVNYGYTF. The CDR3 DNA reads TGTGCCAGCAGAACAGTGAACTATGGCTACACCTTC.

This clonotype has a count of ten or more. The chain links TRBV4-1 to TRBJ2-1, with D perhaps TRBD1 or TRBD2 (5 bases each). The CDR3 totals 16 residues. Deletions cut 3 bases from V and 2 bases from J, with 14 bases between. CDR1 and CDR2 from the germline V gene are MGHRA and YSYEKL. The chain's CDR3 is CASSQGSGTPYNEQFF. As DNA, the CDR3 is TGCGCCAGCAGCCAGGGGTCAGGGACGCCCTACAATGAGCAGTTCTTC.

This clonotype is labeled medium-sized. This chain joins TRBV20-1 and TRBJ2-7, with D possibly TRBD1 on 5 matching bases. The CDR3 runs to 13 residues. The ends were cut back, 6 bases at V and 3 bases at J, with 15 bases in the middle. Germline assignment: CDR1 DFQATT and CDR2 SNEGSKA (reference sequence). The CDR3 is CSARPTDVYEQYF. The CDR3 DNA is TGCAGTGCCCGTCCGACAGACGTCTACGAGCAGTACTTC.

In this sample, this clonotype turned up many times. The chain uses TRBV5-1 and TRBJ1-3, with D hard to call. From germline, CDR1 is SGHRS and CDR2 YFSETQ. The V gene lost 4 bases and the J gene lost 0 bases, with 14 bases spanning the gap. The CDR3 covers 16 residues. For the CDR3, the DNA is TGCGCCAGCAGCGAGTTACCTGCGGGCTCTGGAAACACCATATATTTT. It yields the protein CASSELPAGSGNTIYF.

This clonotype was picked up a small number of times. This rearrangement joins TRBV7-2 to TRBJ2-3, with 9 bases fitting TRBD2. Germline CDR1 and CDR2: SGHTA and FQGNSA. V lost 3 bases, J lost 9 bases, and 10 bases stayed unmatched. The CDR3 runs 15 residues. The CDR3 reads CASSLGSGGRGTQYF. For the CDR3, the DNA is TGTGCCAGCAGCTTGGGTAGCGGGGGCCGGGGGACGCAGTATTTT. Using reference TRBV7-2 and TRBJ2-3 for the parts outside the CDR3, the full variable domain is GAGVSQSPSNKVTEKGKDVELRCDPISGHTALYWYRQSLGQGLEFLIYFQGNSAPDKSGLPSDRFSAERTGGSVSTLTIQRTQQEDSAVYLCASSLGSGGRGTQYFGPGTRLTVL.

This clonotype came up many times. Lacking the conserved final phenylalanine or tryptophan, this CDR3 likely reflects a read error. This chain joins TRBV13 and TRBJ1-1; 7 nucleotides line up with TRBD1. V shed 7 bases and J 3 bases; nucleotides not matched to a gene: 11. Per the germline V gene, CDR1 is PRHDT and CDR2 is FYEKMQ (reference sequence). There are 15 residues in the CDR3. CDR3 protein: CASIPGRGQHTEAFS. The CDR3 bases are TGTGCCAGCATCCCGGGGAGGGGGCAGCACACTGAAGCTTTCTCT.

This clonotype appeared many times. The J gene is TRBJ1-6, the V gene TRBV20-1; 7 bases line up with TRBD1. CDR3 length: 16 residues. Germline CDR1 is DFQATT and CDR2 is SNEGSKA (reference sequence). V lost 0 bases to trimming and J lost 6 bases; unmatched junction nucleotides: 8. The CDR3 loop is CSARDSMTGTNSPLHF. The DNA for the CDR3 is TGCAGTGCTAGAGACTCGATGACAGGGACTAATTCACCCCTCCACTTT.

This clonotype was counted only a few times. The V call is TRBV5-1, the J call TRBJ2-1; TRBD2 is a possible D gene (5 bases). V lost 1 base to trimming and J lost 8 bases, with 13 bases between them. The CDR3 loop spans 14 amino acids. CDR1 and CDR2 (germline): SGHRS, YFSETQ. DNA for the CDR3: TGCGCCAGCAGCTTGTACCTAGCAGGTGATGAGCAGTTCTTC. Its protein product is CASSLYLAGDEQFF.

The sample holds a few counts of this clonotype. The J gene is TRBJ2-7, the V gene TRBV5-1, with TRBD1 identical over 9 bases. The germline gives CDR1 SGHRS, CDR2 YFSETQ. J gave up 0 bases and V 4 bases, and 8 bases lay outside the gene matches. There are 16 residues in the CDR3. In DNA form, the CDR3 reads TGCGCCAGCAGCCTAGGACCGACAGGGGGCTCCTACGAGCAGTACTTC. Translating it yields CASSLGPTGGSYEQYF. Full variable domain (remainder filled in from reference TRBV5-1 and TRBJ2-7): KAGVTQTPRYLIKTRGQQVTLSCSPISGHRSVSWYQQTPGQGLQFLFEYFSETQRNKGNFPGRFSGRQFSNSRSEMNVSTLELGDSALYLCASSLGPTGGSYEQYFGPGTRLTVT.

This clonotype appeared a few times. The gene calls are TRBV20-1 and TRBJ2-2; 10 nucleotides line up with TRBD1. This CDR3 contains 16 residues. The J segment lost 5 bases and the V segment lost 6 bases, leaving 12 bases of the junction unmatched. CDR1 is DFQATT, CDR2 SNEGSKA, per germline (reference sequence). CDR3 residues: CSATRWTGGDTGELFF. CDR3 bases: TGCAGTGCCACTCGGTGGACAGGGGGGGATACCGGGGAGCTGTTTTTT.

This clonotype was seen at least ten times. This rearrangement joins TRBV2 to TRBJ2-3; D remains ambiguous. Germline-derived CDR1 and CDR2 are SNHLY and FYNNEI. This CDR3 is 12 amino acids long. The V gene lost 5 bases and the J gene lost 4 bases, with 7 bases spanning the gap. The chain's CDR3 is CASSLSPDTQYF. CDR3 sequence (DNA): TGTGCCAGCAGTTTGTCGCCAGATACGCAGTATTTT.